This T cell receptor (beta chain) originates from a study of identical twins. Study findings and constraints: Within cord blood, abundant beta clonotypes carried fewer insertions, but memory repertoires showed no such trend.

CDR3 size: 17 residues. Germline loops: CDR1 MNHNS, CDR2 SASEGT. Trimming pared 6 bases from V and 5 bases from J, leaving 25 bases between. A few counts support this clonotype. Its target is unknown. TCRdb independently ran MiXCR on the 5' RACE reads; one entry per CDR3 protein. The repertoire holds 550,000 to 700,000 distinct CDR3 sequences, with 21% as singletons. The same sample was also used in a study of T cells expressing NK-cell markers. That work states: The CD3+CD56-NKG2C+ fraction was also led by these clonotypes in a handful of donors.

Source material: PBMCs. This clonotype was obtained from a woman younger than 30 in good health. This rearrangement joins TRBV6-1 to TRBJ1-1; TRBD1 is a possible D gene (5 bases). In DNA form, the CDR3 reads TGTGCCAGCAGCCTGCAAGGCAGGGCGTTTTTTCGTACTGAAGCTTTCTTT. It yields the protein CASSLQGRAFFRTEAFF.